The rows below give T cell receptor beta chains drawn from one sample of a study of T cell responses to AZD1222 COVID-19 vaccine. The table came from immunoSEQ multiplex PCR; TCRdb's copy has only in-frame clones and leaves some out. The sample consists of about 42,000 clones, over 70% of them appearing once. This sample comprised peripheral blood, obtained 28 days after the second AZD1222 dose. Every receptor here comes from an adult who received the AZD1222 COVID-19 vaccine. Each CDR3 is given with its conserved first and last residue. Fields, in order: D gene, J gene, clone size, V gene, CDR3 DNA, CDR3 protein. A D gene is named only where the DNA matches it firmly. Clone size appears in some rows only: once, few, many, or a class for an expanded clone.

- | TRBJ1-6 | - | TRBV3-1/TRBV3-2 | TGTGCCAGCAGCCAATTGCGCAGGGGAAATTCACCCCTCCACTTT | CASSQLRRGNSPLHF
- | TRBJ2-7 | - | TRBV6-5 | TGTGCCATCCCCGGCCGGGGGGCCGAGGAGCAGTACTTC | CAIPGRGAEEQYF
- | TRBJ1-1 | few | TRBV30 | TGTGCCTGGAGTTCCCCGGGCCTCTCCACCTTT | CAWSSPGLSTF
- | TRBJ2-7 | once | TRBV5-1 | TGCGCCAGCAGCTTGTGGGCTAGCGCACTACCTGAGCAGTACTTC | CASSLWASALPEQYF
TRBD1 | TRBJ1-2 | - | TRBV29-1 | TGCAGCGAAGCCGGGACAGGGGCTGGTGGCTACACCTTC | CSEAGTGAGGYTF
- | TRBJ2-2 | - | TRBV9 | TGTGCCAGCAGCGTAGCCGGCCGGGAGCTGTTTTTT | CASSVAGRELFF
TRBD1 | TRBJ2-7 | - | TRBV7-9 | TGTGCCAGCAGCTTAGGGACAGGCACCTACGAGCAGTACTTC | CASSLGTGTYEQYF
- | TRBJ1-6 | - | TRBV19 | TGTGCCAGTAGTATAAGGGGCCGGGGGTCTCTGGATTCACCCCTCCACTTT | CASSIRGRGSLDSPLHF
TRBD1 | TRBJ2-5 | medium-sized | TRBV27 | TGTGCCAGCAGTCACAGGGGAGAGGAGACCCAGTACTTC | CASSHRGEETQYF
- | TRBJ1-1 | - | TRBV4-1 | TGCGCCAGCAGCCAAGATCAGGGGAGGATCACTGAAGCTTTCTTT | CASSQDQGRITEAFF
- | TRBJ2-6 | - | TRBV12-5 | TGTGCTAGTGGTTTTGTAGCTGCTGGGGCCAACGTCCTGACTTTC | CASGFVAAGANVLTF
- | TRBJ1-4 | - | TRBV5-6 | TGTGCCAGCAGCTTGGGACGGAATGAAAAACTGTTTTTT | CASSLGRNEKLFF
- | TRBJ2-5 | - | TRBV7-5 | TGTGCCAGAAGCTTACCCTTCGGCCCGGAGACCCAGTACTTC | CARSLPFGPETQYF
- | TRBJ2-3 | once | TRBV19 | TGTGCCATTGGAGGGACAGATACGCAGTATTTT | CAIGGTDTQYF
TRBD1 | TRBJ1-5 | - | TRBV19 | TGTGCCAGTAGTTCAACCGGGACAGGGGGCAGGAGCAATCAGCCCCAGCATTTT | CASSSTGTGGRSNQPQHF
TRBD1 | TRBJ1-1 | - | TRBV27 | TGTGCCAGCATTGCCCTAACTGTGGCAGGGGGCACTGAAGCTTTCTTT | CASIALTVAGGTEAFF
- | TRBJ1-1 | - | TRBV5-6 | TGTGCCAGCAGACCCGGCCGGCCCAGCACTGAAGCTTTCTTT | CASRPGRPSTEAFF
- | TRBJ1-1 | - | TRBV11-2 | TGTGCCAGCAGCTCTCGGCAATTTGAAGCTTTCTTT | CASSSRQFEAFF
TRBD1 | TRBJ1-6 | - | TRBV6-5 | TGTGCCACTCTCGGGCAGGGGGGGAAAAATTCACCCCTCCACTTT | CATLGQGGKNSPLHF
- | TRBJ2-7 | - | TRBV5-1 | TGCGCCAGCAGCACAACGACCGTGGGCGAGCAGTACTTC | CASSTTTVGEQYF
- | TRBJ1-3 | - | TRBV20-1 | TGCAGTGCTAGAGTTGGCCGTCCCATATATTTT | CSARVGRPIYF
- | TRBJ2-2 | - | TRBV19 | TGTGCCACCCCCGGGGGACCGAACACCGGGGAGCTGTTTTTT | CATPGGPNTGELFF